A selection of T cell receptor beta chains follows, all from one sample in a study of blood T cell repertoires in COVID-19. Sequencing used immunoSEQ multiplex PCR; TCRdb keeps in-frame clones, though not all of them. The sample has roughly 350,000 clones; around nine tenths are singletons. The sequencing input was peripheral blood. These receptors were taken from a woman between 70 and 85 years old with COVID-19, enrolled during active disease. Both conserved end residues are part of each CDR3. D genes are given only for firm matches. Clone size is shown for a subset of rows, as once, few, many or a class of expanded clone.

D,J,V,size,CDR3,DNA
-,TRBJ1-5,TRBV6-1,-,CASSELQPQHF,TGTGCCAGCAGTGAACTTCAGCCCCAGCATTTT
TRBD2,TRBJ2-3,TRBV7-2,-,CASSFPTSGGPSDTQYF,TGTGCCAGCAGCTTCCCGACTAGCGGGGGCCCTTCAGATACGCAGTATTTT
-,TRBJ1-1,TRBV7-2,-,CASSLDRAEAFF,TGTGCCAGCAGCTTAGACCGAGCTGAAGCTTTCTTT
-,TRBJ1-1,TRBV24-1,-,CATSDSRSDTEAFF,TGTGCCACCAGTGATTCGAGGTCGGACACTGAAGCTTTCTTT
TRBD1,TRBJ1-2,TRBV6-5,-,CASSYGTGGAYGYTF,TGTGCCAGCAGTTACGGGACAGGGGGGGCTTATGGCTACACCTTC
TRBD1,TRBJ1-1,TRBV19,-,CASMGDRGVAFF,TGTGCCAGTATGGGGGACAGGGGTGTCGCTTTCTTT
-,TRBJ1-2,TRBV30,-,CAWRTEANYGYTF,TGTGCCTGGAGAACAGAAGCTAACTATGGCTACACCTTC
TRBD1,TRBJ1-4,TRBV3-1/TRBV3-2,-,CASSLRTGTGEKLFF,TGTGCCAGCAGCTTACGGACAGGGACGGGTGAAAAACTGTTTTTT
-,TRBJ1-5,TRBV19,-,CASSVQGISNQPQHF,TGTGCCAGTAGTGTACAGGGTATCAGCAATCAGCCCCAGCATTTT
TRBD2,TRBJ2-5,TRBV11-2,-,CASSLVGFSGGKTQYF,TGTGCCAGCAGCTTAGTGGGGTTTAGCGGGGGCAAGACCCAGTACTTC
TRBD1,TRBJ2-2,TRBV24-1,-,CATSGTGWTGELFF,TGTGCCACCAGTGGGACAGGGTGGACCGGGGAGCTGTTTTTT
TRBD2,TRBJ2-7,TRBV6-5,-,CASSYTSGSYEQYF,TGTGCCAGCAGTTACACTAGCGGGAGCTACGAGCAGTACTTC
-,TRBJ2-7,TRBV6-2/TRBV6-3,-,CASSYRGTRYF,TGTGCCAGCAGTTACAGGGGTACTCGGTACTTC
TRBD2,TRBJ2-3,TRBV11-2,-,CASSLVLAGGTDTQYF,TGTGCCAGCAGCTTAGTCCTAGCGGGGGGCACAGATACGCAGTATTTT
-,TRBJ1-1,TRBV11-2,-,CASSLYRGFGTEAFF,TGTGCCAGCAGCTTATATCGGGGGTTTGGGACTGAAGCTTTCTTT
-,TRBJ1-1,TRBV12-3/TRBV12-4,-,CASSLLGTEAFF,TGTGCCAGCAGCCTCCTAGGCACTGAAGCTTTCTTT
-,TRBJ1-6,TRBV30,-,CAWSVENSPLHF,TGTGCCTGGAGTGTTGAGAATTCACCCCTCCACTTT
TRBD2,TRBJ2-7,TRBV29-1,-,CSVEQRGGRGEQYF,TGCAGCGTTGAGCAGCGGGGGGGCCGAGGCGAGCAGTACTTC
TRBD1,TRBJ1-5,TRBV5-6,-,CASSLGTGGKNQPQHF,TGTGCCAGCAGCTTGGGGACAGGGGGTAAAAATCAGCCCCAGCATTTT
-,TRBJ1-5,TRBV21-1,few,CASSKRGQPQHF,TGTGCCAGCAGCAAAAGAGGTCAGCCCCAGCATTTT
TRBD2,TRBJ2-1,TRBV5-6,few,CASSYPSGGNEQFF,TGTGCCAGCAGCTACCCTAGCGGGGGCAATGAGCAGTTCTTC
-,TRBJ1-3,TRBV5-1,-,CASSPTSSGNTIYF,TGCGCCAGCAGCCCTACCTCCTCTGGAAACACCATATATTTT
TRBD1,TRBJ1-1,TRBV6-2/TRBV6-3,-,CASSALRGQKAFF,TGTGCCAGCAGCGCCCTAAGGGGACAGAAAGCTTTCTTT
TRBD1,TRBJ2-2,TRBV30,-,CAGDRGLTGELFF,TGTGCCGGGGACAGGGGGTTAACCGGGGAGCTGTTTTTT
-,TRBJ2-5,TRBV11-2,-,CASSLATRQETQYF,TGTGCCAGCAGCTTAGCGACTAGACAAGAGACCCAGTACTTC
-,TRBJ2-4,TRBV24-1,-,CATSEQGNIQYF,TGTGCCACCAGTGAACAGGGAAACATTCAGTACTTC
-,TRBJ1-5,TRBV7-8,-,CASSITSGGKEPQHF,TGTGCCAGCAGCATCACGTCGGGTGGAAAGGAGCCCCAGCATTTT
-,TRBJ2-1,TRBV6-5,-,CASHLAGYNEQFF,TGTGCCAGCCACTTGGCGGGTTACAATGAGCAGTTCTTC
TRBD1,TRBJ1-1,TRBV7-8,-,CASSPRTGATEAFF,TGTGCCAGCAGCCCCAGGACAGGGGCCACCGAAGCTTTCTTT
-,TRBJ1-4,TRBV28,-,CASSLGQGWEKLFF,TGTGCCAGCAGTTTGGGCCAGGGCTGGGAAAAACTGTTTTTT
-,TRBJ1-2,TRBV29-1,once,CSVEGSGTWGFGYTF,TGCAGCGTTGAAGGGTCGGGGACATGGGGATTCGGCTACACCTTC
TRBD2,TRBJ2-3,TRBV7-2,-,CASSQVGLGLAGTDTQYF,TGTGCCAGCAGCCAGGTCGGATTAGGACTAGCGGGGACAGATACGCAGTATTTT